Following are 32 T cell receptor beta chains from one sample sequenced in a study of control samples from healthy donors and cancer patients. TCRdb keeps only in-frame clones here, not all; method: immunoSEQ multiplex PCR. The sample has 90,000 to 100,000 clones; approximately 84% are singletons. The sequenced sample was PBMCs. These receptors were obtained from a man in his sixties or seventies with lung cancer.

V and J are TRBV7-2 and TRBJ1-1, with unresolved D. There are 15 residues in the CDR3. V lost 2 bases and J lost 1, with 11 bases in between. CDR1 and CDR2 (germline): SGHTA, FQGNSA. The CDR3 region is CASSLRRVSNTEAFF. The CDR3 DNA follows: TGTGCCAGCAGCTTAAGGAGGGTCTCGAACACTGAAGCTTTCTTT.

V gene TRBV5-1 combines with J gene TRBJ1-6; 10 bases agree with TRBD1. CDR3 length: 16 residues. CDR1 is SGHRS, CDR2 YFSETQ, per germline. Germline trimming cut 0 bases from V and 7 bases from J; bases unmatched to any gene: 4. The CDR3 protein is CASSLGPGQGNSPLHF. The CDR3, as DNA: TGCGCCAGCAGCTTGGGGCCGGGACAGGGGAATTCACCCCTCCACTTT.

CDR3 DNA sequence: TGTGCCAGCAGATACACAGGGGGCGCGGATACGCAGTATTTT. The encoded protein is CASRYTGGADTQYF. This chain connects TRBV3-1 (or the pseudogene TRBV3-2) to TRBJ2-3; 9 bases line up with TRBD1. The CDR3 sequence is 14 residues long. The V gene's germline CDR1 is LGHDT and CDR2 YNNKEL (reference sequence). J lost 6 bases, V lost 6 bases, and 7 bases had no gene match.

The chain is built from TRBV7-9 and TRBJ1-1; D uncertain. There are 12 residues in the CDR3. Germline V CDR1 and CDR2: SEHNR, FQNEAQ (reference sequence). V was pared by 1 base and J by 5 bases, with 5 bases between. The CDR3 protein is CASSLVETEAFF. Here the CDR3 DNA reads TGTGCCAGCAGCTTAGTCGAGACTGAAGCTTTCTTT.

The V and J genes are TRBV7-9 and TRBJ1-2; D not certain. In germline, CDR1 is SEHNR, CDR2 FQNEAQ (reference sequence). This CDR3 has 14 residues. Trimming took 1 base from V and 3 from J, leaving 9 bases between them. The chain's CDR3 is CASSLVGSYYGYTF. DNA of the CDR3: TGTGCCAGCAGCTTAGTCGGCAGCTACTATGGCTACACCTTC.

This chain connects TRBV28 to TRBJ1-1; D uncertain. CDR3 size: 13 residues. From germline, CDR1 is MDHEN and CDR2 SYDVKM. V was pared by 8 bases and J by 1 base, with 11 bases between. The CDR3 loop is CASRPTANTEAFF. The CDR3 bases are TGTGCCAGCCGGCCTACAGCGAACACTGAAGCTTTCTTT. Together with reference TRBV28 and TRBJ1-1, the CDR3 gives the full variable domain: DVKVTQSSRYLVKRTGEKVFLECVQDMDHENMFWYRQDPGLGLRLIYFSYDVKMKEKGDIPEGYSVSREKKERFSLILESASTNQTSMYLCASRPTANTEAFFGQGTRLTVV.

The chain recombines TRBV27 with TRBJ1-4, with a weak D call TRBD1 (6 bases). Germline CDR1 MNHEY, CDR2 SMNVEV (reference sequence). This CDR3 has 14 amino acids. Trimming cost V 2 bases and J 7 bases, with 11 bases left between them. CDR3 in DNA: TGTGCCAGCAGTTTACTACAGGGTAGTGAAAAACTGTTTTTT. It encodes CASSLLQGSEKLFF.

The V call is TRBV4-1, the J call TRBJ2-5; TRBD1 matches 7 bases. The V gene end was trimmed by 3 bases and the J gene end by 5 bases; junction bases not matched to a gene: 6. The V gene's germline CDR1 is MGHRA and CDR2 YSYEKL. The CDR3 covers 14 residues. The CDR3, as DNA: TGCGCCAGCAGCCACGGGACAGTTCAGGAGACCCAGTACTTC. This gives the protein CASSHGTVQETQYF.

V usage is TRBV15 and J usage is TRBJ1-5; TRBD1 aligns across 7 bases. Germline V lookup: CDR1 LNHNV, CDR2 YYDKDF (reference sequence). The CDR3 runs 14 residues. V lost 4 bases to trimming and J lost 6 bases; unmatched junction nucleotides: 6. The CDR3 loop reads CATSTRQGGQPQHF. The CDR3 bases are TGTGCCACCAGCACCAGACAGGGTGGTCAGCCCCAGCATTTT.

This clone was counted between two and nine times. The chain uses TRBV6-5 and TRBJ1-5; unclear D gene. Germline CDR1 reads MNHEY; CDR2 reads SVGAGI. Trimming took off 3 bases at V and 2 bases at J, with 14 bases between the two ends. This CDR3 has 16 amino acids. CDR3 coding DNA: TGTGCCAGCAGTTATCGGGCCCTCCGGGGCAATCAGCCCCAGCATTTT. Translated: CASSYRALRGNQPQHF.

This clone was found a few times. The chain has TRBV7-2 and TRBJ1-2, with TRBD1 matching over 8 bases. The V gene's germline CDR1 is SGHTA and CDR2 FQGNSA. CDR3 length: 17 amino acids. V shed 5 bases, J shed 6 bases, and the junction held 17 bases outside the gene matches. CDR3 coding DNA: TGTGCCAGCAGCCCCCTTATAGCCCGCAGGGGGCAAAATGGCTACACCTTC. It encodes CASSPLIARRGQNGYTF.

J is TRBJ1-6 and V is TRBV5-1; 7 bases match TRBD1. V gave up 1 base and J gave up 7 bases; unmatched junction bases: 5. Germline V gene lookup returns CDR1 SGHRS and CDR2 YFSETQ. The CDR3 length is 15 residues. The CDR3 spells CASSLNRDSNSPLHF. The CDR3 DNA reads as TGCGCCAGCAGCTTGAACCGGGACAGCAATTCACCCCTCCACTTT. Combining the CDR3 with reference TRBV5-1 and TRBJ1-6 gives the whole variable domain KAGVTQTPRYLIKTRGQQVTLSCSPISGHRSVSWYQQTPGQGLQFLFEYFSETQRNKGNFPGRFSGRQFSNSRSEMNVSTLELGDSALYLCASSLNRDSNSPLHFGNGTRLTVT.

Written as DNA, the CDR3 is TGTGCCAGCACCTATGGGGGGCCGGCCGGGGAGCTGTTTTTT. Translating gives CASTYGGPAGELFF. V gene TRBV6-5 combines with J gene TRBJ2-2, with D perhaps being TRBD1 or TRBD2 (6 bases each). Trimming left V 7 bases short and J 6 bases short, with 15 bases between. This CDR3 contains 14 residues. Germline V gene sequence: CDR1 MNHEY, CDR2 SVGAGI.

V gene TRBV28 combines with J gene TRBJ2-2; D gene ambiguous. Germline V gene data show CDR1 as MDHEN and CDR2 as SYDVKM. V was shortened by 3 bases and J by 6 bases, with 2 bases between the two germline ends. The CDR3 is 11 amino acids. CDR3 coding DNA: TGTGCCAGCAGTTTTGCCGGGGAGCTGTTTTTT. It is translated as CASSFAGELFF.

The gene calls are TRBV11-3 and TRBJ1-5; D gene unclear. This CDR3 is 17 amino acids long. V was trimmed by 0 bases and J by 3 bases, leaving 15 bases between them. In germline, CDR1 is SGHNT, CDR2 YENEEA. In DNA, the CDR3 is TGTGCCAGCAGCTTAGATCCAGTGGAGATGGACAATCAGCCCCAGCATTTT. Protein product: CASSLDPVEMDNQPQHF.

The chain is built from TRBV6-6 and TRBJ2-7; D might be TRBD2 (6 bases). CDR1 is MNHNY, CDR2 SVGAGI, per germline (reference sequence). This CDR3 region has 13 residues. V was pared by 2 bases and J by 5 bases, with 10 bases between. Written as DNA, the CDR3 is TGTGCCAGCAGTTACGGACGGAGGGACGAGCAGTACTTC. Encoded protein: CASSYGRRDEQYF.

This chain uses TRBV7-2 with TRBJ2-7, with unresolved D. This CDR3 has 15 residues. The V gene's germline CDR1 is SGHTA and CDR2 FQGNSA. Trimming cost V 1 base and J 0 bases, with 10 bases left between them. CDR3 region: CASSLEGHSSYEQYF. The CDR3 nucleotides are TGTGCCAGCAGCTTAGAAGGGCATAGCTCCTACGAGCAGTACTTC.

The chain couples TRBV27 to TRBJ1-2, with D possibly matching TRBD1 (6 bases). Trimming stripped 3 bases from V and 6 bases from J, with 11 bases between. The germline V gene encodes CDR1 MNHEY and CDR2 SMNVEV (reference sequence). CDR3 length: 13 residues. CDR3 in amino acids: CASSFRGGNGYTF. Written as DNA, the CDR3 is TGTGCCAGCAGTTTCAGGGGTGGAAATGGCTACACCTTC.

The chain uses TRBV19 and TRBJ2-7, with 9 nucleotides matching TRBD1. Losses at the gene ends were 8 bases for V and 1 base for J; bases not matched to a gene: 6. CDR3 length equals 14 residues. Germline CDR1 and CDR2: LNHDA and SQIVND (reference sequence). The CDR3 DNA reads TGTGCCAGTCGCGACAGGGGGACGTCCTACGAGCAGTACTTC. Encoded protein: CASRDRGTSYEQYF.

The chain is built from TRBV6-5 and TRBJ2-3; the D gene is possibly TRBD2 (5 bases). The CDR3 is 15 amino acids. Looked up from germline, CDR1 is MNHEY and CDR2 is SVGAGI. V lost 0 bases to trimming and J lost 0 bases, with 7 bases between them. This chain's CDR3 is CASSYSTGSTDTQYF. The CDR3, as DNA: TGTGCCAGCAGTTACTCTACGGGGAGCACAGATACGCAGTATTTT.

This rearrangement joins TRBV30 to TRBJ1-1; perhaps TRBD1 as D (5 bases). The germline CDR1 and CDR2 sequences are GTSNPN and SVGIG (reference sequence). V lost 4 bases and J lost 5, with 8 bases in between. The CDR3 contains 11 residues. Here the CDR3 DNA reads TGTGCCTGGACGCACAGGACTGAAGCTTTCTTT. Amino acids: CAWTHRTEAFF.

V usage is TRBV11-1 and J usage is TRBJ1-6; perhaps TRBD1 as D (5 bases). This CDR3 region has 14 residues. Per the germline V gene, CDR1 is SGHAT and CDR2 is FQDESV (reference sequence). V lost 1 base to trimming and J lost 7 bases, with 8 bases between them. This chain's CDR3 is CASSLVRGNSPLHF. In DNA, the CDR3 is TGTGCCAGCAGCTTAGTAAGGGGAAATTCACCCCTCCACTTT.

This chain uses TRBV7-2 with TRBJ2-7; the D call may be TRBD1 or TRBD2 (5 bases each). The CDR3 is 15 amino acids. V was clipped by 8 bases and J by 2 bases, with 19 bases between them. The germline CDR1 and CDR2 sequences are SGHTA and FQGNSA. DNA for the CDR3: TGTGCCAGCCGAAGGAACCGGGACGCCACCTACGAGCAGTACTTC. It is translated as CASRRNRDATYEQYF.

V is TRBV24-1 and J is TRBJ2-3; TRBD2 matches at 7 bases. CDR1 is KGHDR, CDR2 SFDVKD, per germline. This CDR3 comprises 20 residues. Trimming removed 0 bases from V and 0 bases from J; junction bases left unmatched: 14. The CDR3 spells CATSDLQSGAFGSSTDTQYF. For the CDR3, the DNA is TGTGCCACCAGTGATTTGCAGAGCGGGGCGTTTGGATCTAGCACAGATACGCAGTATTTT.

This chain joins TRBV14 and TRBJ2-3, with TRBD2 matching 7 bases. This CDR3 contains 14 residues. V gave up 2 bases and J gave up 2 bases; unmatched junction bases: 1. Germline assignment: CDR1 SGHDN and CDR2 FVKESK. CDR3: CASSQWDYTDTQYF. Written as DNA, the CDR3 is TGTGCCAGCAGCCAATGGGACTACACAGATACGCAGTATTTT.

The J gene is TRBJ2-3, the V gene TRBV11-2; D may be TRBD1 (5 bases). The V end was cut by 6 bases, the J end by 0 bases, with 25 bases between. The germline V gene encodes CDR1 SGHAT and CDR2 FQNNGV. CDR3 size: 19 residues. The CDR3 sequence is CASSKMIGVTTASTDTQYF. As DNA, the CDR3 is TGTGCCAGCAGTAAAATGATAGGGGTTACAACTGCTAGCACAGATACGCAGTATTTT. The variable domain in full, with the rest retrieved from reference TRBV11-2 and TRBJ2-3, is EAGVAQSPRYKIIEKRQSVAFWCNPISGHATLYWYQQILGQGPKLLIQFQNNGVVDDSQLPKDRFSAERLKGVDSTLKIQPAKLEDSAVYLCASSKMIGVTTASTDTQYFGPGTRLTVL.

This clone was counted between two and nine times. The chain employs TRBV11-2 and TRBJ1-1, with no clear D. CDR1 SGHAT and CDR2 FQNNGV come from the germline V gene. This CDR3 is built from 15 residues. V was pared by 4 bases and J by 0 bases, with 12 bases between. The CDR3 is CASSWPGSMNTEAFF. The CDR3 bases are TGTGCCAGCAGCTGGCCTGGGTCAATGAACACTGAAGCTTTCTTT.

This chain links TRBV15 with TRBJ1-3; D unclear. The CDR3 loop spans 15 amino acids. Germline CDR1 is LNHNV and CDR2 is YYDKDF (reference sequence). Trimming pared 0 bases from V and 4 bases from J, leaving 10 bases between. This CDR3 reads CATSRDGLRGNTIYF. CDR3 nucleotides: TGTGCCACCAGCAGAGATGGACTTCGAGGAAACACCATATATTTT.

The chain is built from TRBV9 and TRBJ2-5; D possibly corresponds to TRBD1 (5 bases). Trimming pared 3 bases from V and 4 bases from J, leaving 13 bases between. This CDR3 comprises 14 residues. From germline, CDR1 is SGDLS and CDR2 YYNGEE. This CDR3 reads CASSEVRVGETQYF. CDR3 nucleotides: TGTGCCAGCAGCGAAGTCAGGGTCGGAGAGACCCAGTACTTC.

This clone was picked up one time. The gene calls are TRBV3-1 (or the pseudogene TRBV3-2) and TRBJ2-7; tentatively, D is TRBD1 (5 bases). The V end was cut by 1 base, the J end by 8 bases, with 12 bases between. Germline V gene sequence: CDR1 LGHDT, CDR2 YNNKEL (reference sequence). The CDR3 spans 13 residues. CDR3 in DNA: TGTGCCAGCAGCCAAGCCCGGACAATTCAGCAGTACTTC. Amino acids: CASSQARTIQQYF.

The rearrangement joins TRBV2 to TRBJ1-1; D unclear. The V end was cut by 5 bases, the J end by 1 base, with 5 bases between. Germline assignment: CDR1 SNHLY and CDR2 FYNNEI. This CDR3 has 12 residues. CDR3 in amino acids: CASSRRNTEAFF. DNA for the CDR3: TGTGCCAGCAGTCGACGGAACACTGAAGCTTTCTTT.

The chain carries TRBV7-2 and TRBJ2-1; 10 positions match TRBD1. CDR1 is SGHTA and CDR2 is FQGNSA in the germline V gene. This CDR3 comprises 14 residues. The J segment lost 8 bases and the V segment lost 5 bases, leaving 6 bases of the junction unmatched. In DNA form, the CDR3 reads TGTGCCAGCAGCCTCGGACAGGGGGGGGATGAGCAGTTCTTC. This sequence encodes CASSLGQGGDEQFF. The full variable domain, with the rest looked up from reference TRBV7-2 and TRBJ2-1, is GAGVSQSPSNKVTEKGKDVELRCDPISGHTALYWYRQSLGQGLEFLIYFQGNSAPDKSGLPSDRFSAERTGGSVSTLTIQRTQQEDSAVYLCASSLGQGGDEQFFGPGTRLTVL.